The 30 T cell receptor beta chains below were found in one sample sequenced in a study of cytomegalovirus exposure and HLA in healthy donors. The PCR had 60 Vbeta and 13 Jbeta primers. Method: immunoSEQ multiplex PCR; TCRdb's copy keeps in-frame clones and lacks some. The sample holds approximately 190,000 clones; over 70% are singletons and the top ten take 1.3%. The sample comprised PBMCs. The receptors here all came from a man aged 25-40 years in good health and CMV-seronegative.

The J gene is TRBJ2-5, the V gene TRBV15; perhaps TRBD1 as D (6 bases). CDR1 LNHNV and CDR2 YYDKDF come from the germline V gene (reference sequence). The ends were cut back, 3 bases at V and 4 bases at J, with 18 bases in the middle. The CDR3 runs 16 residues. CDR3 loop: CATSSRGHKIRETQYF. The CDR3 DNA is TGTGCCACCAGCAGCCGGGGACATAAGATTAGAGAGACCCAGTACTTC.

The CDR3 bases are TGTGCCAGCAGGGGGGAGGCGTACGAGCAGTACTTC. This encodes CASRGEAYEQYF. The chain uses TRBV2 and TRBJ2-7, with a tentative D call TRBD2 (6 bases). The V gene's germline CDR1 is SNHLY and CDR2 FYNNEI. This CDR3 region has 12 residues. V lost 6 bases and J lost 4, with 10 bases in between.

V and J are TRBV5-1 and TRBJ2-7; TRBD1 aligns across 11 bases. J gave up 6 bases and V 0 bases, and 5 bases lay outside the gene matches. This CDR3 has 15 residues. The V gene's germline CDR1 is SGHRS and CDR2 YFSETQ. The CDR3 region has the DNA TGCGCCAGCAGCTTGGGGGGACAGGGGGTCGGCGAGCAGTACTTC. Translation gives CASSLGGQGVGEQYF.

The chain employs TRBV19 and TRBJ2-7; TRBD2 agrees at 7 bases. The CDR3 totals 20 residues. The germline gives CDR1 LNHDA, CDR2 SQIVND (reference sequence). With 3 bases clipped from V and 2 bases from J, the junction kept 22 bases outside the gene matches. The CDR3 nucleotides read TGTGCCAGTAGTATTAACGGACTTTCGGGGACTATACCGACCCCCTACGAGCAGTACTTC. Translated, it gives CASSINGLSGTIPTPYEQYF.

This clone has just a few counts. The V gene is TRBV7-2, the J gene TRBJ2-5, with TRBD1 matching over 9 bases. The V and J ends lost 1 base and 5 bases, in that order; junction bases with no gene match: 5. The CDR3 consists of 15 residues. CDR1 SGHTA and CDR2 FQGNSA come from the germline V gene. CDR3 nucleotides: TGTGCCAGCAGCTTAGAACAGGGGGCTAGGGAGACCCAGTACTTC. Amino acid sequence: CASSLEQGARETQYF. The full variable domain, in which reference TRBV7-2 and TRBJ2-5 provide the parts outside the CDR3, is GAGVSQSPSNKVTEKGKDVELRCDPISGHTALYWYRQSLGQGLEFLIYFQGNSAPDKSGLPSDRFSAERTGGSVSTLTIQRTQQEDSAVYLCASSLEQGARETQYFGPGTRLLVL.

The chain joins TRBV11-2 to TRBJ1-1; the match to TRBD1 covers 7 bases. V lost 1 base and J lost 5; bases outside the gene matches: 4. The length of the CDR3 is 14 residues. Germline V gene sequence: CDR1 SGHAT, CDR2 FQNNGV. CDR3 amino acids: CASSLAGGRTEAFF. The CDR3 DNA reads as TGTGCCAGCAGCTTAGCAGGGGGGCGGACTGAAGCTTTCTTT.

The chain uses TRBV2 and TRBJ2-2; 8 positions agree with TRBD1. Germline trimming cut 5 bases from V and 4 bases from J; bases unmatched to any gene: 6. CDR1 and CDR2 (germline): SNHLY, FYNNEI. There are 15 residues in the CDR3. The CDR3 loop reads CASSIRDRGTGELFF. The CDR3 DNA reads as TGTGCCAGCAGTATCAGAGACAGGGGCACCGGGGAGCTGTTTTTT. Filled out from reference TRBV2 and TRBJ2-2, the complete variable domain reads EPEVTQTPSHQVTQMGQEVILRCVPISNHLYFYWYRQILGQKVEFLVSFYNNEISEKSEIFDDQFSVERPDGSNFTLKIRSTKLEDSAMYFCASSIRDRGTGELFFGEGSRLTVL.

The J gene is TRBJ1-4, the V gene TRBV6-1, with D unclear. Germline-derived CDR1 and CDR2 are MNHNS and SASEGT. The CDR3 length is 15 residues. The V end was cut by 0 bases, the J end by 7 bases, with 12 bases between. Here the CDR3 reads CASSEATGNFEKLFF. CDR3 in DNA: TGTGCCAGCAGTGAAGCAACCGGGAACTTTGAAAAACTGTTTTTT.

The rearrangement links TRBV2 to TRBJ1-2, with a weak D call TRBD1 (6 bases). V lost 4 bases and J lost 8, with 23 bases in between. CDR1 and CDR2 (germline): SNHLY, FYNNEI. There are 16 residues in the CDR3. DNA of the CDR3: TGTGCCAGCAGTGCCCTCGATCTCCGGGACATAGGAGGCTACACCTTC. Its protein product is CASSALDLRDIGGYTF.

The chain joins TRBV7-2 to TRBJ2-5; D uncertain. This CDR3 contains 14 residues. CDR1 SGHTA and CDR2 FQGNSA come from the germline V gene. Trimming stripped 2 bases from V and 1 base from J, with 8 bases between. The CDR3 loop is CASSLSRTQETQYF. The CDR3 nucleotides read TGTGCCAGCAGCTTATCCAGAACCCAAGAGACCCAGTACTTC. The variable domain in full, with the rest retrieved from reference TRBV7-2 and TRBJ2-5, is GAGVSQSPSNKVTEKGKDVELRCDPISGHTALYWYRQSLGQGLEFLIYFQGNSAPDKSGLPSDRFSAERTGGSVSTLTIQRTQQEDSAVYLCASSLSRTQETQYFGPGTRLLVL.

The chain is built from TRBV6-1 and TRBJ2-7; D is perhaps TRBD1 (6 bases). V shed 3 bases and J shed 2 bases, with 17 bases lying between them. The CDR3 is 16 residues long. CDR1 MNHNS and CDR2 SASEGT come from the germline V gene. CDR3 residues: CASSEPSGQLPYEQYF. The CDR3 DNA reads TGTGCCAGCAGTGAGCCGTCTGGACAGCTCCCCTACGAGCAGTACTTC.

This chain links TRBV11-2 with TRBJ2-7; 9 bases line up with TRBD1. V gave up 4 bases and J gave up 4 bases; unmatched junction bases: 11. CDR1 and CDR2 from the germline V gene are SGHAT and FQNNGV. The CDR3 is 16 residues long. The CDR3 here is CASSSTWGQGLYEQYF. In DNA, the CDR3 is TGTGCCAGCAGCTCCACCTGGGGACAGGGTCTGTACGAGCAGTACTTC.

For the CDR3, the DNA is TGTGCCAGCGGTAAATTGAGGGGCTACACCTTC. Amino acids: CASGKLRGYTF. This chain links TRBV28 with TRBJ1-2; no definite D call. The CDR3 runs 11 residues. Germline-derived CDR1 and CDR2 are MDHEN and SYDVKM. V was pared by 8 bases and J by 8 bases, with 12 bases between.

The CDR3 protein is CASSIRGPRETQYF. The CDR3 nucleotides are TGTGCCAGTAGTATCAGGGGCCCACGAGAGACCCAGTACTTC. The chain is built from TRBV19 and TRBJ2-5; TRBD1 is a possible D gene (6 bases). The germline V and J ends were trimmed by 3 bases and 4 bases, with 12 bases remaining between them. The germline V gene encodes CDR1 LNHDA and CDR2 SQIVND (reference sequence). This CDR3 spans 14 amino acids.

The chain combines TRBV19 with TRBJ1-1; 11 bases line up with TRBD1. This CDR3 contains 14 residues. V was clipped by 4 bases and J by 4 bases; unmatched bases: 2. Germline-derived CDR1 and CDR2 are LNHDA and SQIVND (reference sequence). The CDR3 region has the DNA TGTGCCAGTAGTAGGACAGGGGGCATCACTGAAGCTTTCTTT. Amino acid sequence: CASSRTGGITEAFF.

Here the CDR3 DNA reads TGTGCCAGTAGTATCTCTGCGGAAATCAGCACAGATACGCAGTATTTT. Residues: CASSISAEISTDTQYF. The chain joins TRBV19 to TRBJ2-3; D not resolved. V was cut by 3 bases and J by 0 bases, with 13 bases left in between. This CDR3 comprises 16 residues. CDR1 and CDR2 from the germline V gene are LNHDA and SQIVND (reference sequence). Full variable domain (outside the CDR3, taken from reference TRBV19 and TRBJ2-3): DGGITQSPKYLFRKEGQNVTLSCEQNLNHDAMYWYRQDPGQGLRLIYYSQIVNDFQKGDIAEGYSVSREKKESFPLTVTSAQKNPTAFYLCASSISAEISTDTQYFGPGTRLTVL.

V gene TRBV7-9 combines with J gene TRBJ2-3; 8 bases are a match to TRBD2. The ends lost 5 bases at V and 2 bases at J; junction bases unmatched: 6. CDR1 SEHNR and CDR2 FQNEAQ come from the germline V gene (reference sequence). There are 15 residues in the CDR3. The CDR3 DNA reads as TGTGCCAGCAGCCCCGAGCGGGGGTCCACAGATACGCAGTATTTT. Translated, it gives CASSPERGSTDTQYF.

The rearrangement links TRBV2 to TRBJ2-7, with 7 nucleotides matching TRBD2. Germline CDR1 reads SNHLY; CDR2 reads FYNNEI. This CDR3 region has 14 residues. J gave up 5 bases and V 6 bases, and 10 bases lay outside the gene matches. CDR3 sequence: CASRRGLASHEQYF. DNA for the CDR3: TGTGCCAGCAGGCGGGGGTTGGCTTCCCACGAGCAGTACTTC.

V usage is TRBV6-5 and J usage is TRBJ1-4, with TRBD1 matching over 8 bases. Losses at the gene ends were 4 bases for V and 8 bases for J; bases not matched to a gene: 9. The CDR3 runs 15 residues. CDR1 is MNHEY, CDR2 SVGAGI, per germline. DNA of the CDR3: TGTGCCAGCAGTTCGGACAGGGAGAGTCGGGAAAAACTGTTTTTT. Translation gives CASSSDRESREKLFF.

The chain combines TRBV5-8 with TRBJ1-1, with 8 nucleotides matching TRBD1. Germline V CDR1 and CDR2: SGHTS, YDEGEE. Germline trimming cut 3 bases from V and 9 bases from J; bases unmatched to any gene: 4. This CDR3 has 12 residues. The CDR3 sequence: CASSWDRTKAFF. The DNA for the CDR3 is TGTGCCAGCAGCTGGGACAGGACAAAAGCTTTCTTT.

V gene TRBV4-1 combines with J gene TRBJ2-1; 8 nucleotides align to TRBD2. Germline CDR1 and CDR2: MGHRA and YSYEKL. The CDR3 consists of 15 residues. Trimming at V came to 5 bases and at J to 2 bases, leaving 5 bases not matched to a gene. CDR3 protein: CASSLLLAAYNEQFF. Here the CDR3 DNA reads TGCGCCAGCAGCTTATTACTAGCGGCCTACAATGAGCAGTTCTTC.

The chain links TRBV27 to TRBJ2-2; no definite D call. Looked up from germline, CDR1 is MNHEY and CDR2 is SMNVEV (reference sequence). This CDR3 is built from 14 residues. Trimming removed 6 bases at V and 4 bases at J, with 12 bases between. DNA for the CDR3: TGTGCCAGCAGCTTGTTCTCGGGCACCGGGGAGCTGTTTTTT. Its translation: CASSLFSGTGELFF.

This chain connects TRBV21-1 to TRBJ1-5. TRBV21-1 is reported as a pseudogene. There are 17 residues in the CDR3. The CDR3 sequence is CASSKVQPSGRNQPQHF. The CDR3 DNA reads as TGTGCCAGCAGCAAAGTTCAACCGTCGGGTAGGAATCAGCCCCAGCATTTT.

The chain recombines TRBV4-1 with TRBJ2-1, with TRBD2 identical over 8 bases. CDR3 length equals 15 residues. Looked up from germline, CDR1 is MGHRA and CDR2 is YSYEKL. After removal of 1 base from V and 9 bases from J, the junction contained 8 bases not matched to a gene. The CDR3 DNA follows: TGCGCCAGCAGCCAAGGCCAGCGGGAGCGGGGTGAGCAGTTCTTC. Its translation: CASSQGQRERGEQFF.

The chain carries TRBV28 and TRBJ1-2, with D tentatively TRBD1 (6 bases). Germline V gives CDR1 MDHEN, CDR2 SYDVKM. CDR3 length equals 13 residues. The V end was cut by 4 bases, the J end by 8 bases, with 14 bases between. The CDR3 loop is CASSSRQVRGYTF. CDR3 nucleotides: TGTGCCAGCAGTTCTCGACAGGTTCGGGGCTACACCTTC.

The gene calls are TRBV6-1 and TRBJ1-5; the match to TRBD1 covers 8 bases. Germline V gives CDR1 MNHNS, CDR2 SASEGT. V gave up 4 bases and J gave up 10 bases; unmatched junction bases: 21. The CDR3 length is 18 residues. The CDR3 is CASSGKGRTGMTWEPQHF. Written as DNA, the CDR3 is TGTGCCAGCAGTGGGAAGGGACGGACAGGGATGACCTGGGAACCCCAGCATTTT.

This rearrangement joins TRBV28 to TRBJ2-2; D is undetermined. The germline CDR1 and CDR2 sequences are MDHEN and SYDVKM. Trimming cost V 3 bases and J 2 bases, with 4 bases left between them. The CDR3 loop spans 13 amino acids. Written as DNA, the CDR3 is TGTGCCAGCAGTTTTATCAACACCGGGGAGCTGTTTTTT. Amino acids: CASSFINTGELFF.

This chain connects TRBV28 to TRBJ2-1; 10 bases fit TRBD2. The CDR3 spans 17 residues. The germline CDR1 and CDR2 sequences are MDHEN and SYDVKM. The trim removed 3 bases at V and 8 bases at J, leaving 13 bases unmatched. The DNA for the CDR3 is TGTGCCAGCAGTTTCAGTTCGGCTAGCGGGAGTAGAGATGAGCAGTTCTTC. Amino acids: CASSFSSASGSRDEQFF.

V and J are TRBV7-8 and TRBJ2-7, with 9 bases identical to TRBD1. The CDR3 sequence is 16 residues long. J was trimmed by 0 bases and V by 6 bases; bases with no gene match: 9. Germline lookup yields CDR1 SGHVS and CDR2 FQNEAQ. CDR3 residues: CASRNSGTGFSYEQYF. The DNA of the CDR3 is TGTGCCAGCAGAAATTCCGGGACAGGGTTCTCCTACGAGCAGTACTTC.

The genes are TRBV7-9 and TRBJ1-3, with D perhaps matching TRBD1 (6 bases). Germline-derived CDR1 and CDR2 are SEHNR and FQNEAQ (reference sequence). Trimming left V 5 bases short and J 3 bases short, with 14 bases between. This CDR3 spans 15 amino acids. The CDR3 DNA sequence: TGTGCCAGCAGCCCTCCGGGGGGCGGTGGAAACACCATATATTTT. Protein product: CASSPPGGGGNTIYF.